This T cell receptor (beta chain) emerged from a study of cytomegalovirus exposure and HLA in healthy donors. Regarding the study as a whole: As a later analysis revealed, the rate of TCR association differed by HLA locus, with DRB1 most and HLA-C fewest. According to reports, the classifier identified cytomegalovirus status with high specificity and sensitivity.

This clone has just a few counts. The antigen remains undetermined. Germline V gene sequence: CDR1 GTSNPN, CDR2 SVGIG (reference sequence). The germline V and J ends were trimmed by 0 bases and 1 base, with 18 bases remaining between them. The CDR3 has 17 amino acids. PCR used 60 Vbeta primers and 13 Jbeta primers. Profiled with immunoSEQ multiplex PCR; TCRdb holds only in-frame clones, not every one. The sample consists of about 200,000 clones, roughly an eighth of them appearing once. Sequenced material: PBMCs. This chain connects TRBV30 to TRBJ1-1; D is unclear. The TCR was taken from a man aged 50 to 59 in good health and CMV-seropositive. The CDR3 region is CAWSVRPSGLQNTEAFF. The CDR3 DNA is TGTGCCTGGAGTGTACGTCCTAGTGGACTTCAGAACACTGAAGCTTTCTTT.